The 9 T cell receptor beta chains below come from one sample, sequenced in a study of OX40 agonist ivuxolimab in advanced cancers. Assay used: immunoSEQ multiplex PCR; TCRdb lists only in-frame clones, some missing. The table lists approximately 50,000 clones, 84% of them singletons. The starting material was CD4+ or CD8+ T cells sorted from blood, obtained in a trial of the OX40 agonist ivuxolimab. The receptors stem from an adult with an advanced solid tumor such as melanoma, head and neck, liver or kidney cancer.

This rearrangement joins TRBV2 to TRBJ1-2; D call uncertain. CDR1 is SNHLY and CDR2 is FYNNEI in the germline V gene. The CDR3 has 14 amino acids. V lost 2 bases and J 4 bases, leaving 11 bases between the germline ends. The CDR3, as DNA: TGTGCCAGCAGTGAATCCCCGTCCTCCTATGGCTACACCTTC. Protein product: CASSESPSSYGYTF.

CDR3 protein: CASSRTGDWVEKLFF. DNA for the CDR3: TGTGCCAGCAGCCGAACAGGGGATTGGGTCGAAAAACTGTTTTTT. The rearrangement links TRBV7-2 to TRBJ1-4; 7 positions match TRBD1. Germline CDR1 reads SGHTA; CDR2 reads FQGNSA. CDR3 length: 15 amino acids. V lost 5 bases, J lost 8 bases, and 11 bases stayed unmatched.

This clone was detected a few times. The chain joins TRBV30 to TRBJ1-1; weak D call: TRBD1 (6 bases). The V gene lost 0 bases and the J gene lost 10 bases, with 12 bases spanning the gap. Germline V lookup: CDR1 GTSNPN, CDR2 SVGIG (reference sequence). This CDR3 has 12 residues. CDR3 in DNA: TGTGCCTGGAGTGTACAGCGGGGGGCAGCTTTCTTT. Its protein is CAWSVQRGAAFF.

This chain connects TRBV5-1 to TRBJ2-1; D is uncertain. The CDR3 extends over 14 amino acids. Trimming left V 0 bases short and J 0 bases short, with 4 bases between. Per the germline V gene, CDR1 is SGHRS and CDR2 is YFSETQ. CDR3 sequence: CASSLADSYNEQFF. The CDR3 region has the DNA TGCGCCAGCAGCTTGGCGGACTCCTACAATGAGCAGTTCTTC.

The J gene is TRBJ1-4, the V gene TRBV6-5, with 10 bases aligning to TRBD1. Germline V gives CDR1 MNHEY, CDR2 SVGAGI. V was pared by 4 bases and J by 0 bases, with 2 bases of the junction left unmatched. The CDR3 loop spans 16 amino acids. The CDR3 bases are TGTGCCAGCAGTTCGGGACAGGGGCCAACTAATGAAAAACTGTTTTTT. Protein product: CASSSGQGPTNEKLFF.

The chain is built from TRBV28 and TRBJ2-2; TRBD1 is a possible D gene (5 bases). This CDR3 has 14 amino acids. V gave up 2 bases and J gave up 5 bases, with 9 bases separating them. The germline V gene encodes CDR1 MDHEN and CDR2 SYDVKM. CDR3 DNA: TGTGCCAGCAGTTTAGGGGCGCGAACCGGGGAGCTGTTTTTT. Its translation is CASSLGARTGELFF.

V is TRBV15 and J is TRBJ2-1, with 16 nucleotides matching TRBD2. CDR1 and CDR2 from the germline V gene are LNHNV and YYDKDF (reference sequence). The CDR3 sequence is 20 residues long. J was trimmed by 0 bases and V by 2 bases; bases with no gene match: 7. The CDR3 coding sequence is TGTGCCACCAGCAGAAAAACTGGGACTAGCGGGAGGGGCTCCTACAATGAGCAGTTCTTC. It is translated as CATSRKTGTSGRGSYNEQFF.

The chain uses TRBV7-9 and TRBJ2-4; a weak D match, TRBD1 (6 bases). The CDR3 sequence is 11 residues long. Trimming shortened V by 5 bases and J by 13 bases, and 12 bases separated the two germline ends. Germline assignment: CDR1 SEHNR and CDR2 FQNEAQ (reference sequence). DNA of the CDR3: TGTGCCAGCAGCCTAGGGGGTAGACAGTACTTC. Protein: CASSLGGRQYF. Variable domain in full (rest from reference TRBV7-9 and TRBJ2-4): DTGVSQNPRHKITKRGQNVTFRCDPISEHNRLYWYRQTLGQGPEFLTYFQNEAQLEKSRLLSDRFSAERPKGSFSTLEIQRTEQGDSAMYLCASSLGGRQYFGAGTRLSVL.

The rearrangement links TRBV28 to TRBJ2-1, with TRBD2 matching over 9 bases. Trimming at V came to 5 bases and at J to 4 bases, leaving 9 bases not matched to a gene. This CDR3 comprises 16 residues. Germline CDR1 is MDHEN and CDR2 is SYDVKM. This CDR3 is CASSPLGTSKYNEQFF. CDR3 nucleotides: TGTGCCAGCAGTCCGCTAGGGACTAGCAAGTACAATGAGCAGTTCTTC. The full variable domain, with the rest looked up from reference TRBV28 and TRBJ2-1, is DVKVTQSSRYLVKRTGEKVFLECVQDMDHENMFWYRQDPGLGLRLIYFSYDVKMKEKGDIPEGYSVSREKKERFSLILESASTNQTSMYLCASSPLGTSKYNEQFFGPGTRLTVL.